The T cell receptor beta chain under discussion was sequenced for a study of blood T cell repertoires in COVID-19 (TCRdb year 2020). In terms of the full investigation: Samples covering the acute and convalescent phases of COVID-19 were provided by collaborators in the United States, Italy and Spain. Deeply sampled blood TCRbeta repertoires from subjects exposed to, actively infected with, or recovered from COVID-19 were included in the dataset. Sample metadata almost always included a de-identified subject ID, COVID-19 status, age in years and sex. The samples were drawn from the first 160 participants of the ongoing ImmuneRACE study and from 1,254 subjects provided by 6 global collaborators. Where available, HLA class I and class II types were obtained from metadata supplied by the sample provider rather than from assay-based typing. The material from the prospective study consisted of cDNA or gDNA derived from T cells, B-cell-depleted T cells, or PBMCs. The repertoires were released in a freely available public database meant as a resource for research on the immune response to SARS-CoV-2. Study-level results and caveats: The quantity of clinical and demographic metadata differed by source and by participant and was supplied without curation.

TCRbeta CDR3 regions were amplified from genomic DNA using the immunoSEQ Assay, a bias-controlled multiplex PCR. On the authors' methods: Nucleated cell counts per sample were estimated from amplification of reference gene primers within the assay. Sequence reads were collapsed and filtered to measure the absolute abundance of every unique TCRbeta CDR3 rearrangement. For each sample, productive Simpson clonality was calculated by taking the square root of Simpson's diversity index across productive rearrangements. Entries here come from immuneACCESS through TCRdb and include only in-frame sequences with V and J called. Some clones fail to appear in such tables; in the studies checked, an unresolved V gene covers under half of the shortfall, and the cause of the remainder is unknown. D and trimming were read from the DNA, whereas the V and J calls and clone size are those reported in that table. The sample records 30,000 to 40,000 clones, 85% to 95% of which are singletons. The ten largest account for roughly an eighth of the sample.

The collaborating institutions used their own protocols to collect whole blood in K2EDTA tubes. For TCRbeta analysis, collaborators shipped samples in one of three forms: frozen whole blood, isolated PBMCs, or DNA extracted from either of those sample types. A single count supports this clone. Its antigen remains unidentified. Base qualities are missing; no much larger clone stands one base away. The sample comprised peripheral blood. This clonotype was obtained from a human donor in a cohort sampled during active COVID-19.

The CDR3 region reads CASSSDRVYEQYF. Read as DNA, the sequence is TGTGCCAGCAGCTCGGACAGGGTCTACGAGCAGTACTTC. The chain joins TRBV7-2 to TRBJ2-7; 8 bases in the middle match TRBD1. CDR1 and CDR2 are read off the germline V gene as SGHTA and FQGNSA. At the junction V is shortened by 4 bases and J by 3 bases; bases outside the gene matches: 2. The CDR3 contains 13 residues, cysteine and phenylalanine counted. Of the read, only the CDR3 DNA is kept; its 39 bases are in frame from base 1.